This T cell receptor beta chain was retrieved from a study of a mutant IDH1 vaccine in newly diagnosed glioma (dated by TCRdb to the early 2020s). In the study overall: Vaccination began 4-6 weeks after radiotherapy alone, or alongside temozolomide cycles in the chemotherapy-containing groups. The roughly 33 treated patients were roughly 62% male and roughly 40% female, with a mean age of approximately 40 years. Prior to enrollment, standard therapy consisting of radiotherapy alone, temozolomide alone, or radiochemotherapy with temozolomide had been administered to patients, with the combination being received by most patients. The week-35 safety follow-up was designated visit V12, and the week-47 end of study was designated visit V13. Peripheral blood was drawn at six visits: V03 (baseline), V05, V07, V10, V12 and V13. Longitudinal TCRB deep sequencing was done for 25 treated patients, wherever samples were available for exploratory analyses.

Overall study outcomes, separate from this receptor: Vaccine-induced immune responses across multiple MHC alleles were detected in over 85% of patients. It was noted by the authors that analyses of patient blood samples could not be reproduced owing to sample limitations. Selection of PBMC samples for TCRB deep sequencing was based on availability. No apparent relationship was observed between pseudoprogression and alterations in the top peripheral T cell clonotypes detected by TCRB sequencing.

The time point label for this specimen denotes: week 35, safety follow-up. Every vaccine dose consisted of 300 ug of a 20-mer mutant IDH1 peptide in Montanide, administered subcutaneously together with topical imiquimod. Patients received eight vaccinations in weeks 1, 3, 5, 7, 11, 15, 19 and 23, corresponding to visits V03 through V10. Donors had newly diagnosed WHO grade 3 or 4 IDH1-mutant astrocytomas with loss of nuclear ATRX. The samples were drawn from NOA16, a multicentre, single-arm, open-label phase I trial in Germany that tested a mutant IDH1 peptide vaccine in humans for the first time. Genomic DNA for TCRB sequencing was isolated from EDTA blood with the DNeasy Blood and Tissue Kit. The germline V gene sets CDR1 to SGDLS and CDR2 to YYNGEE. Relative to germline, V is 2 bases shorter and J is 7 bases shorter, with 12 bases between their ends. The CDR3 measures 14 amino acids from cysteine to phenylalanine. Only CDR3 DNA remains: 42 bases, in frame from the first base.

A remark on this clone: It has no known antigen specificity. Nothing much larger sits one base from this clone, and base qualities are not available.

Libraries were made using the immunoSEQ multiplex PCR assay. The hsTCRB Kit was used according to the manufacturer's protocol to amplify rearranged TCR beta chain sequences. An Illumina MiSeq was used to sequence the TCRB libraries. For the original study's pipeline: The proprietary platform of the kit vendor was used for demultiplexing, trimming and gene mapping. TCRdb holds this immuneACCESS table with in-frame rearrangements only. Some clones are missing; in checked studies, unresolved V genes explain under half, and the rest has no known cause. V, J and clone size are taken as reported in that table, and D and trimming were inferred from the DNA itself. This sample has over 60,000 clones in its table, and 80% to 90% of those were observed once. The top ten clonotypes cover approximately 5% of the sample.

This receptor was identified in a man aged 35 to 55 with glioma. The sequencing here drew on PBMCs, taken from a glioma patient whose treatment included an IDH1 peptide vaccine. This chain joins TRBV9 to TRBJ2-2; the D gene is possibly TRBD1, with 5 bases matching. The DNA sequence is TGTGCCAGCAGCGTTCAAGGGGCAGGCGGGGAGCTGTTTTTT. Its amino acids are CASSVQGAGGELFF.